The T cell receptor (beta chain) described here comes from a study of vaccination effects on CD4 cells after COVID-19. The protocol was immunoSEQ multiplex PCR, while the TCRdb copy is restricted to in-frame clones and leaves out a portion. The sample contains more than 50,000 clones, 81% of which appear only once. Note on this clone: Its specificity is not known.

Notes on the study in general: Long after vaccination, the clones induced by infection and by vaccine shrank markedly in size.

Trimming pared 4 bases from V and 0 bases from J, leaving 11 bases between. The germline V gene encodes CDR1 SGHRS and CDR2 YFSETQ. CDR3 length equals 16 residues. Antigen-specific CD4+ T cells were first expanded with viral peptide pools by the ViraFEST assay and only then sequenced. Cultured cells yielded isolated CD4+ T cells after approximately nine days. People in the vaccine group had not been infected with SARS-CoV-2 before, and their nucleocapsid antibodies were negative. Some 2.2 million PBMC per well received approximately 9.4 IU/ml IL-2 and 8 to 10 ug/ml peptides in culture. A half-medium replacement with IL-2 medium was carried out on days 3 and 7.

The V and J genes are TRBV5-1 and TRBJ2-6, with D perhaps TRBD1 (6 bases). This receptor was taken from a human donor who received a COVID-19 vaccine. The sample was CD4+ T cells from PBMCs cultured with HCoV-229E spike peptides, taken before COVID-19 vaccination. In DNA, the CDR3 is TGCGCCAGCAGCGAACAGGGTCCCTCTGGGGCCAACGTCCTGACTTTC. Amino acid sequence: CASSEQGPSGANVLTF.